This T cell receptor beta chain is from a study of vaccination effects on CD4 cells after COVID-19. About the research overall: Participants received two doses of either the BNT162b2 or mRNA-1273 vaccine. General study points: Clones from infection and from vaccination both contracted markedly late after vaccination.

Turning to this clone: Its target is unknown.

This CDR3 spans 14 amino acids. Antigen-specific CD4+ T cells expanded by the ViraFEST assay with viral peptide pools were then sequenced. Isolation of CD4+ T cells took place after nine to ten days of culture. Having tested negative for nucleocapsid antibodies, the vaccine recipients showed no prior SARS-CoV-2 infection. Some clones are missing from TCRdb's copy, which holds only in-frame ones; the method was immunoSEQ multiplex PCR. The sample lists about 73,000 clones, approximately 72% seen once, with roughly 2.9% in the top ten. The sample here was CD4+ T cells from PBMCs cultured with HCoV-NL63 spike peptides, taken before COVID-19 vaccination. The clonotype comes from a human donor who received a COVID-19 vaccine. This sequence joins TRBV21-1 and TRBJ2-7; the listed D gene, TRBD1, was not tested against the DNA. TRBV21-1 is listed as a pseudogene. CDR3: CASTLREGAYEQYV. The CDR3 region has the DNA TGTGCCAGCACTCTAAGGGAAGGGGCCTACGAGCAGTACGTC.